This T cell receptor beta chain was captured by sequencing in a study of T cell changes during pregnancy in multiple sclerosis. This clone came up a few times. Trimming left V 7 bases short and J 1 base short, with 10 bases between. Germline V gives CDR1 SQVTM, CDR2 ANQGSEA. The CDR3 loop spans 12 amino acids. Libraries were prepared by immunoSEQ multiplex PCR; TCRdb keeps only in-frame clonotypes and omits some of them. The sample shows tens of thousands of clones, about nine tenths of them seen only once. The TCR comes from a female donor in good health, enrolled as a control in a pregnancy study. The V and J genes are TRBV29-1 and TRBJ1-1; D remains unclear. Sequencing was performed on peripheral blood, taken after pregnancy. CDR3: CSGAPANTEAFF. CDR3 bases: TGCAGCGGGGCCCCGGCGAACACTGAAGCTTTCTTT.